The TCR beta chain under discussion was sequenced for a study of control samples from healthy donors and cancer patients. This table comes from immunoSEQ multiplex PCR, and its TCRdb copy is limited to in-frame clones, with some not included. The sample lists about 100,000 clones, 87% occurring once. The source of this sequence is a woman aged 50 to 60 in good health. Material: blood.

CDR3 sequence (DNA): TGTGCCAGCAGTGAACAGGGGATGAATTCACCCCTCCACTTT. The encoded protein is CASSEQGMNSPLHF. V and J are TRBV2 and TRBJ1-6, with TRBD1 as a possible D gene (6 bases). This CDR3 is built from 14 residues. V was trimmed by 2 bases and J by 7 bases, leaving 9 bases between them. The V gene's germline CDR1 is SNHLY and CDR2 FYNNEI.